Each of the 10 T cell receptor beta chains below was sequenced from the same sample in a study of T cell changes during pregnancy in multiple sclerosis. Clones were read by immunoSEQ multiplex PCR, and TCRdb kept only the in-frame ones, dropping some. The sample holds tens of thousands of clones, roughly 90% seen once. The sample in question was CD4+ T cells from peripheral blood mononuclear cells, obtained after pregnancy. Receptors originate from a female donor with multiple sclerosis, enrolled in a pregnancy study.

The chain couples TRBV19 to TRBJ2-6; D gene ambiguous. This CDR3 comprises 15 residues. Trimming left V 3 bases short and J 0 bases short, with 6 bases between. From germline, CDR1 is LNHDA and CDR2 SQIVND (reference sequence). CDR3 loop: CASSIGLSGANVLTF. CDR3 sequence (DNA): TGTGCCAGTAGTATTGGGCTCTCTGGGGCCAACGTCCTGACTTTC.

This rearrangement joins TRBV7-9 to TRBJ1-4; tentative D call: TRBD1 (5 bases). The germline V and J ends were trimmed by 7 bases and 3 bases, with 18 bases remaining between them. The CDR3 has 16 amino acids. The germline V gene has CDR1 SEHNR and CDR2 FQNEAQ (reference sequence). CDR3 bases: TGTGCCAGCACCTCAGGAGGGGCTGGAGCTAATGAAAAACTGTTTTTT. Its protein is CASTSGGAGANEKLFF.

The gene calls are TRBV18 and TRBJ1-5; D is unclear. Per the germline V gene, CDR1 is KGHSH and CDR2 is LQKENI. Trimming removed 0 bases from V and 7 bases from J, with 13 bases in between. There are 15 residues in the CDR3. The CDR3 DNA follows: TGTGCCAGCTCACCACCCGGGGAGGGTGGGCAGCCCCAGCATTTT. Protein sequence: CASSPPGEGGQPQHF.

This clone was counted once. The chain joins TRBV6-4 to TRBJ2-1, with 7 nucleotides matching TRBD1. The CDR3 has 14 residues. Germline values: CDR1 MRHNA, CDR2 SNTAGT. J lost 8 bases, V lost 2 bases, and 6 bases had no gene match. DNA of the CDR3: TGTGCCAGCAGTGACGGAAGGGGGCTGTATGAGCAGTTCTTC. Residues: CASSDGRGLYEQFF.

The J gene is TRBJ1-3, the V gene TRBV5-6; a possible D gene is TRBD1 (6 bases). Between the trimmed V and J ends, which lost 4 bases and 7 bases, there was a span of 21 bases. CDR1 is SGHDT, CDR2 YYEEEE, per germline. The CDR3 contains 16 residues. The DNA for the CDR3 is TGTGCCAGCAGCCCGAGGGGCAGGGGCGGCAGGAACACCATATATTTT. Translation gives CASSPRGRGGRNTIYF.

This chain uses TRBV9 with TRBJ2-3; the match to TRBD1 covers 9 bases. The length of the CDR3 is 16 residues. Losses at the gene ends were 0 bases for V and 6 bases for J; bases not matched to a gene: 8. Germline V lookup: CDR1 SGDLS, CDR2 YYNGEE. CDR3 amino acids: CASSVAPGTGWDTQYF. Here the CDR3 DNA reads TGTGCCAGCAGCGTAGCCCCCGGGACAGGGTGGGATACGCAGTATTTT.

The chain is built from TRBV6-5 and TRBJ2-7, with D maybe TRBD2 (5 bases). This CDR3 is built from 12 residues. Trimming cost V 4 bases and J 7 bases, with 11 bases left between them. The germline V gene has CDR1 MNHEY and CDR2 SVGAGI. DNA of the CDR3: TGTGCCAGCAGTTTTAGAGGAGGAGAGCAGTACTTC. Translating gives CASSFRGGEQYF.

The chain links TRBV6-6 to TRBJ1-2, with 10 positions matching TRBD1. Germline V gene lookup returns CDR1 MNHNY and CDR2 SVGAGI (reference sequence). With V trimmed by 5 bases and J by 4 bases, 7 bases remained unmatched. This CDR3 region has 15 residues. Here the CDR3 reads CASSARDRGPYGYTF. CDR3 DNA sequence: TGTGCCAGCAGTGCCCGGGACAGGGGACCCTATGGCTACACCTTC.

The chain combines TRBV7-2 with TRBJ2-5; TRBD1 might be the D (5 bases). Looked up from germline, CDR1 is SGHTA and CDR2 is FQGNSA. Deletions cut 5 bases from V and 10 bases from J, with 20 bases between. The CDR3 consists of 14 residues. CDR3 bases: TGTGCCAGCAGCATCAGGGTCAGCGAGGCGATCCAGTACTTC. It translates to CASSIRVSEAIQYF.

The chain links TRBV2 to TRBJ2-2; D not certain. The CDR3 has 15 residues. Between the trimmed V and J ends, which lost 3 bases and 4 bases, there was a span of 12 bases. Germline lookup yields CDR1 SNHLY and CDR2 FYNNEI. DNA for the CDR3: TGTGCCAGCAGTGATCTGGTCTACGGCACCGGGGAGCTGTTTTTT. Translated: CASSDLVYGTGELFF.